The 20 T cell receptor beta chains below were found in one sample sequenced in a study of cytomegalovirus exposure and HLA in healthy donors. PCR primers comprised 60 Vbeta and 13 Jbeta primers. Here immunoSEQ multiplex PCR was the method, and the copy in TCRdb shows in-frame clones only, minus some. The table records fewer than 110,000 clones, more than 75% of them present only once. The sequenced sample was PBMCs. All receptors come from a woman between 18 and 29 years old in good health and CMV-seropositive.

The chain links TRBV9 to TRBJ2-7; D might be TRBD1 (6 bases). The germline V gene encodes CDR1 SGDLS and CDR2 YYNGEE. The CDR3 is 15 amino acids. The V and J ends lost 0 bases and 2 bases respectively, with 12 bases between them. The CDR3, as DNA: TGTGCCAGCAGCGTAGGGGCAGGGGCGACCTACGAGCAGTACTTC. Translated, it gives CASSVGAGATYEQYF.

This chain's CDR3 is CASSLALGANEKLFF. As DNA, the CDR3 is TGCGCCAGCAGCTTGGCCCTAGGGGCTAATGAAAAACTGTTTTTT. J is TRBJ1-4 and V is TRBV5-1; TRBD1 is a possible D gene (5 bases). The germline gives CDR1 SGHRS, CDR2 YFSETQ. This CDR3 is 15 amino acids long. The V and J ends lost 0 bases and 3 bases respectively, with 9 bases between them.

The CDR3 is CASSPGSGGTGELFF. The CDR3 coding sequence is TGTGCCAGCAGCCCGGGGTCCGGGGGGACCGGGGAGCTGTTTTTT. V gene TRBV5-4 combines with J gene TRBJ2-2; TRBD2 matches at 7 bases. Germline values: CDR1 SGHNT, CDR2 YYREEE (reference sequence). V trimming: 4 bases; J trimming: 5 bases; junction bases outside the gene matches: 8. CDR3 size: 15 residues.

V is TRBV5-1 and J is TRBJ2-7, with D tentatively TRBD2 (6 bases). The CDR3 runs to 13 residues. The germline V gene encodes CDR1 SGHRS and CDR2 YFSETQ. Trimming removed 6 bases at V and 4 bases at J, with 14 bases between. CDR3 bases: TGCGCCAGCACCCTGGAGGGCGGTTACGAGCAGTACTTC. It specifies CASTLEGGYEQYF.

The sample holds a few counts of this clone. V and J are TRBV7-9 and TRBJ2-5; TRBD2 matches at 8 bases. In germline, CDR1 is SEHNR, CDR2 FQNEAQ (reference sequence). Trimming removed 5 bases from V and 2 bases from J; junction bases left unmatched: 4. CDR3 length: 14 residues. CDR3 amino acids: CASSRGGGQETQYF. CDR3 bases: TGTGCCAGCAGCCGGGGGGGAGGACAAGAGACCCAGTACTTC.

V is TRBV5-1 and J is TRBJ2-1, with 7 positions matching TRBD2. With V trimmed by 4 bases and J by 5 bases, 6 bases remained unmatched. The germline gives CDR1 SGHRS, CDR2 YFSETQ. The CDR3 consists of 14 residues. In DNA, the CDR3 is TGCGCCAGCAGCCCTACCGGGACTAACAATGAGCAGTTCTTC. Translation gives CASSPTGTNNEQFF.

The rearrangement uses TRBV13 and TRBJ2-5; 8 bases fit TRBD1. The V gene end was trimmed by 5 bases and the J gene end by 5 bases; junction bases not matched to a gene: 4. The germline V gene encodes CDR1 PRHDT and CDR2 FYEKMQ (reference sequence). The CDR3 has 13 residues. The CDR3 DNA is TGTGCCAGCAGCACGGACAGGGAGGAGACCCAGTACTTC. It yields the protein CASSTDREETQYF.

CDR3: CASSEVMRGGDYEQYF. CDR3 nucleotide sequence: TGTGCCAGCAGTGAAGTGATGAGGGGGGGCGATTACGAGCAGTACTTC. V is TRBV6-1 and J is TRBJ2-7, with D perhaps matching TRBD2 (7 bases). The CDR3 is 16 amino acids. Germline V lookup: CDR1 MNHNS, CDR2 SASEGT. Trimming cost V 1 base and J 4 bases, with 17 bases left between them.

For this clone: Other DNA sequences in this sample translate to the same CDR3. The chain employs TRBV27 and TRBJ2-7, with 8 bases matching TRBD2. With V trimmed by 3 bases and J by 2 bases, 0 bases remained unmatched. The germline CDR1 and CDR2 sequences are MNHEY and SMNVEV (reference sequence). The CDR3 is 13 residues long. CDR3: CASSLTSAYEQYF. The CDR3 DNA reads TGTGCCAGCAGTTTGACTAGCGCCTACGAGCAGTACTTC.

This clone appeared a single time. J is TRBJ2-3 and V is TRBV18; D call uncertain. V lost 3 bases to trimming and J lost 1 base, with 8 bases between them. The CDR3 length is 14 residues. Per germline, CDR1 KGHSH and CDR2 LQKENI. The CDR3, as DNA: TGTGCCAGCTCACCCCAGGTGGGCACAGATACGCAGTATTTT. Amino acid sequence: CASSPQVGTDTQYF.

This clone has only a few counts. The rearrangement uses TRBV27 and TRBJ2-1; 8 nucleotides match TRBD1. CDR1 is MNHEY, CDR2 SMNVEV, per germline (reference sequence). The ends lost 3 bases at V and 7 bases at J; junction bases unmatched: 8. The CDR3 extends over 15 amino acids. CDR3 loop: CASSLAQGERNEQFF. CDR3 DNA sequence: TGTGCCAGCAGTTTGGCACAGGGGGAACGGAATGAGCAGTTCTTC.

This rearrangement joins TRBV28 to TRBJ2-1; 11 bases match TRBD2. After removal of 6 bases from V and 1 base from J, the junction contained 8 bases not matched to a gene. The CDR3 sequence is 17 residues long. Germline V lookup: CDR1 MDHEN, CDR2 SYDVKM. The CDR3 is CASSYRTSGLSYNEQFF. The CDR3 bases are TGTGCCAGCAGCTACAGGACTAGCGGGCTTTCCTACAATGAGCAGTTCTTC.

This clone came up a few times. The chain links TRBV6-5 to TRBJ2-7; TRBD1 aligns across 8 bases. CDR3 length equals 15 residues. The ends lost 4 bases at V and 5 bases at J; junction bases unmatched: 10. The germline CDR1 and CDR2 sequences are MNHEY and SVGAGI. CDR3 in amino acids: CASSSDRVRVHEQYF. The CDR3, as DNA: TGTGCCAGCAGTTCGGACAGGGTAAGAGTACACGAGCAGTACTTC.

The chain couples TRBV4-2 to TRBJ2-1, with 7 bases matching TRBD1. J lost 1 base, V lost 0 bases, and 0 bases had no gene match. CDR1 is LGHNA and CDR2 is YNFKEQ in the germline V gene. The CDR3 totals 15 residues. The CDR3 region is CASSQEDRSYNEQFF. The CDR3 coding sequence is TGTGCCAGCAGCCAAGAGGACAGGTCCTACAATGAGCAGTTCTTC.

The V gene is TRBV28, the J gene TRBJ1-3; TRBD1 matches 8 bases. J lost 4 bases, V lost 7 bases, and 9 bases had no gene match. This CDR3 region has 15 residues. Germline CDR1 reads MDHEN; CDR2 reads SYDVKM. This CDR3 reads CASIKTGTGGNTIYF. As DNA, the CDR3 is TGTGCCAGCATTAAAACGGGGACAGGAGGAAACACCATATATTTT. The full variable domain, completed using reference TRBV28 and TRBJ1-3, is DVKVTQSSRYLVKRTGEKVFLECVQDMDHENMFWYRQDPGLGLRLIYFSYDVKMKEKGDIPEGYSVSREKKERFSLILESASTNQTSMYLCASIKTGTGGNTIYFGEGSWLTVV.

This chain uses TRBV29-1 with TRBJ1-1, with TRBD1 as a possible D gene (6 bases). V lost 6 bases to trimming and J lost 1 base, with 21 bases between them. This CDR3 has 16 residues. CDR1 is SQVTM, CDR2 ANQGSEA, per germline. Here the CDR3 DNA reads TGCAGCGTCCTAAATCTCAGGGGTACGAGGAACACTGAAGCTTTCTTT. It is translated as CSVLNLRGTRNTEAFF.

The CDR3 DNA follows: TGTGCCAGCTCACCTGCCAGGGGAGTAGGCGACGGAGCTTTCTTT. It yields the protein CASSPARGVGDGAFF. This chain connects TRBV18 to TRBJ1-1; a possible D gene is TRBD1 (6 bases). Trimming removed 3 bases at V and 10 bases at J, with 21 bases between. The CDR3 spans 15 residues. Germline assignment: CDR1 KGHSH and CDR2 LQKENI.

V gene TRBV27 combines with J gene TRBJ2-1; 13 positions match TRBD2. V shed 4 bases and J 6 bases; nucleotides not matched to a gene: 3. The CDR3 is 15 amino acids. CDR1 and CDR2 (germline): MNHEY, SMNVEV (reference sequence). The CDR3 nucleotides read TGTGCCAGCAGTTCCGGACTAGCGGGGGTCAATGAGCAGTTCTTC. Its protein is CASSSGLAGVNEQFF.

The chain employs TRBV7-8 and TRBJ2-3; 12 positions match TRBD2. This CDR3 is built from 15 residues. J lost 7 bases, V lost 4 bases, and 6 bases had no gene match. CDR1 and CDR2 (germline): SGHVS, FQNEAQ. CDR3 protein: CASSSTSGGSNTQYF. The CDR3 region has the DNA TGTGCCAGCAGCTCGACTAGCGGGGGTTCGAATACGCAGTATTTT. Drawing the rest from reference TRBV7-8 and TRBJ2-3, the complete variable domain is GAGVSQSPRYKVAKRGQDVALRCDPISGHVSLFWYQQALGQGPEFLTYFQNEAQLDKSGLPSDRFFAERPEGSVSTLKIQRTQQEDSAVYLCASSSTSGGSNTQYFGPGTRLTVL.

The rearrangement uses TRBV6-1 and TRBJ1-5; no firm D call. The CDR3 runs to 14 residues. The germline V gene encodes CDR1 MNHNS and CDR2 SASEGT. V was shortened by 2 bases and J by 0 bases, with 5 bases between the two germline ends. The DNA of the CDR3 is TGTGCCAGCAGTGAATTTTATAGCAATCAGCCCCAGCATTTT. Its protein product is CASSEFYSNQPQHF.